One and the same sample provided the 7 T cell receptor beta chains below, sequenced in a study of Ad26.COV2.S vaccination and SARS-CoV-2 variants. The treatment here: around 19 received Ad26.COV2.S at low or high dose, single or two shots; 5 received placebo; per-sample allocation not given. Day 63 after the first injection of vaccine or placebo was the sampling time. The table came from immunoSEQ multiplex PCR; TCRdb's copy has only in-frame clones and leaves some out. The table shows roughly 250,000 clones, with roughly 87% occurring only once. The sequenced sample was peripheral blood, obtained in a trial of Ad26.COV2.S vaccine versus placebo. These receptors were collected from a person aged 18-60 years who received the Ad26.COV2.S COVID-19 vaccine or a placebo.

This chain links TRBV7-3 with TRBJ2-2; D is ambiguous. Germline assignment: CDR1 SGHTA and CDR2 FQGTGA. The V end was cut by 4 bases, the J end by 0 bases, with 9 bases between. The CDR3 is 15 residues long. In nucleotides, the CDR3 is TGTGCCAGCAGCTCCGGACGGACGAACACCGGGGAGCTGTTTTTT. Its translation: CASSSGRTNTGELFF.

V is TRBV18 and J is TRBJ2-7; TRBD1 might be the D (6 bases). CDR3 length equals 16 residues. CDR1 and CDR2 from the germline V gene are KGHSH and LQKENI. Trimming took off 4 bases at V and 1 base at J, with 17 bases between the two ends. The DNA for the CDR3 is TGTGCCAGCTCACAGACAAAGGCAGACAGGTCCTACGAGCAGTACTTC. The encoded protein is CASSQTKADRSYEQYF.

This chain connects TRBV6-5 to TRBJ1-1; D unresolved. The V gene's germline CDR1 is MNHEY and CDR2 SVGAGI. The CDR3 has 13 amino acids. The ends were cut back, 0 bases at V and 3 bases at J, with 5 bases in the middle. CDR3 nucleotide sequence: TGTGCCAGCAGTTACTCGAAATACACTGAAGCTTTCTTT. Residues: CASSYSKYTEAFF.

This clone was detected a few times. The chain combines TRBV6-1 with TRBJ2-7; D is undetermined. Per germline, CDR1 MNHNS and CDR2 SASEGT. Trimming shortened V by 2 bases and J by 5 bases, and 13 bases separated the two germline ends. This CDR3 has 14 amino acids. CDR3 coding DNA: TGTGCCAGCAGTGAATTAGTAGATTTAGACGAGCAGTACTTC. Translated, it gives CASSELVDLDEQYF.

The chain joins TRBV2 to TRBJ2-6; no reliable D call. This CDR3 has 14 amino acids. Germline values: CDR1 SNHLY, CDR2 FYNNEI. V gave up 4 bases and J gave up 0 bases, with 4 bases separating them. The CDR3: CASSASSGANVLTF. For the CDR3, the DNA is TGTGCCAGCAGTGCTAGCTCTGGGGCCAACGTCCTGACTTTC.

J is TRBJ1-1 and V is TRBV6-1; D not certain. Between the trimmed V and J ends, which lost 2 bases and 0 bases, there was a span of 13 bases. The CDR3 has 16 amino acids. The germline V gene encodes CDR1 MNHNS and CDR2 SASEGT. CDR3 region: CASSELVGHLNTEAFF. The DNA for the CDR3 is TGTGCCAGCAGTGAATTGGTAGGCCACTTGAACACTGAAGCTTTCTTT.

CDR3 loop: CASSYRQSEQYV. CDR3 bases: TGTGCCAGCAGCTATAGACAGAGCGAGCAGTACGTC. The chain combines TRBV5-6 with TRBJ2-7; D possibly corresponds to TRBD1 (5 bases). Germline V gives CDR1 SGHDT, CDR2 YYEEEE. V lost 3 bases and J 6 bases, leaving 10 bases between the germline ends. The CDR3 has 12 amino acids.